This TCR beta chain stems from a study of T-cell reconstitution after alpha-beta-depleted transplantation in children. Study findings and constraints: Alpha-beta T cells about two months after transplant reportedly derived from several hundred expanded graft clones. Hyperexpanded clones declined; after one year, newly produced T cells mostly supplied diversity.

Germline assignment: CDR1 LNHNV and CDR2 YYDKDF (reference sequence). V dropped 1 base and J dropped 7 bases, with 13 bases sitting between them. This CDR3 is 15 amino acids long. The TCRbeta library was prepared with unique molecular identifiers. TCRdb processed the PCR reads anew with MiXCR; each CDR3 protein has one entry. Found here are about 58,000 distinct CDR3 sequences, roughly 45% of them singletons; the top ten hold less than 98%. Note on this clonotype: What it binds is not known.

This rearrangement joins TRBV15 to TRBJ1-4; D gene unclear. This receptor was taken from a male patient aged 10 to 17 who had a stem cell transplant for acute lymphoblastic leukemia, so the T cells may come from the graft donor. The sequencing here drew on PBMCs, mostly from graft donor cells, taken 360 days after TCRalphabeta/CD19-depleted stem cell transplant. Here the CDR3 reads CATSRVRMRGEKLFF. The CDR3 coding sequence is TGTGCCACCAGCAGAGTGCGGATGAGAGGTGAAAAACTGTTTTTT.